The rows below give T cell receptor beta chains drawn from one sample of a study of T cells in Graves' hyperthyroidism and ophthalmopathy. TCRdb analysed the multiplex PCR reads with MiXCR anew, one entry per CDR3 protein. The data hold about 610,000 distinct CDR3 sequences, with roughly 16% observed a single time. Sequences were obtained from blood. These receptors originate from a middle-aged woman with Graves' ophthalmopathy. Both conserved end residues are part of each CDR3. D genes are given only for firm matches. Size is stated for part of the rows, as once, few or many counts, or as a class when the clone is expanded.

TRBV20-1	TRBJ1-2	-	-	CSARAGTGYTF	TGCAGTGCTAGAGCGGGAACTGGCTACACCTTC
TRBV3-1	TRBJ1-5	-	-	CASSQDPIGEPQHF	TGTGCCAGCAGCCAAGACCCTATAGGGGAGCCCCAGCATTTT
TRBV2	TRBJ2-3	many	-	CASSPQGKSTDTQYF	TGTGCCAGCAGTCCGCAGGGTAAAAGCACAGATACGCAGTATTTT
TRBV28	TRBJ2-5	many	TRBD1	CASRDTGGEETQYF	TGTGCCAGCAGGGATACAGGGGGCGAAGAGACCCAGTACTTC
TRBV3-1	TRBJ2-5	many	-	CASSQHPGAGTQYF	TGTGCCAGCAGCCAACATCCGGGGGCCGGGACCCAGTACTTC
TRBV9	TRBJ2-1	once	-	CASSVGGPDGSNEQFF	TGTGCCAGCAGCGTAGGCGGGCCCGACGGGTCGAATGAGCAGTTCTTC
TRBV10-3	TRBJ2-6	many	-	CAIGQQALSGANVLTF	TGTGCCATCGGGCAGCAGGCTCTCTCTGGGGCCAACGTCCTGACTTTC
TRBV6-1	TRBJ2-1	few	TRBD1	CASSEVLDRGVHEQFF	TGTGCCAGCAGTGAAGTGTTGGACAGGGGGGTCCATGAGCAGTTCTTC
TRBV30	TRBJ2-3	-	TRBD1	CAWSASLGTGETDTQYF	TGTGCCTGGAGCGCCTCCCTCGGGACAGGGGAAACAGATACGCAGTATTTT
TRBV28	TRBJ1-1	-	-	CAVTGPGTEAFF	TGTGCCGTAACAGGGCCTGGCACTGAAGCTTTCTTT
TRBV2	TRBJ2-1	-	TRBD2	CASSMTSGEQFF	TGTGCCAGCAGTATGACTAGCGGGGAGCAGTTCTTC
TRBV12-3/TRBV12-4	TRBJ2-6	few	-	CASSLVRGGFSGANVLTF	TGTGCCAGCAGTCTTGTACGTGGGGGGTTCTCTGGGGCCAACGTCCTGACTTTC
TRBV5-1	TRBJ1-5	many	-	CASSLNDNQPQHF	TGCGCCAGCAGCTTGAACGACAATCAGCCCCAGCATTTT
TRBV30	TRBJ2-3	many	-	CAWSGTLADTQYF	TGTGCCTGGAGTGGGACCTTGGCAGATACGCAGTATTTT
TRBV3-1	TRBJ2-7	-	TRBD2	CASSRLGGSLAYEQYF	TGTGCCAGCAGCCGCCTAGGCGGGAGCTTGGCCTACGAGCAGTACTTC
TRBV20-1	TRBJ2-2	-	-	CSARDASGENTGELFF	TGCAGTGCTAGAGATGCTTCAGGGGAGAACACCGGGGAGCTGTTTTTT
TRBV20-1	TRBJ2-1	many	-	CSASPVREQFF	TGCAGTGCTAGCCCCGTGAGGGAGCAGTTCTTC
TRBV5-4	TRBJ2-3	-	TRBD2	CANSGLAGVTDTQYF	TGTGCCAACAGCGGACTAGCGGGGGTGACAGATACGCAGTATTTT
TRBV19	TRBJ1-1	-	-	CASSKGHLNTEAFF	TGTGCCAGTAGTAAGGGACACCTGAACACTGAAGCTTTCTTT
TRBV6-1	TRBJ1-6	few	-	CASSFVPPGTIGRSPLHF	TGTGCCAGCAGTTTCGTACCACCCGGGACCATCGGGCGATCACCCCTCCACTTT
TRBV10-3	TRBJ2-7	few	TRBD2	CAISESIRTSGNYEQYF	TGTGCCATCAGTGAGTCGATTCGGACTAGCGGAAACTACGAGCAGTACTTC
TRBV20-1	TRBJ2-2	many	TRBD2	CSAATSGRASTGELFF	TGCAGTGCTGCGACTAGCGGGAGGGCCAGCACCGGGGAGCTGTTTTTT
TRBV20-1	TRBJ2-5	many	-	CSARGTGETQYF	TGCAGTGCTAGGGGTACGGGAGAGACCCAGTACTTC
TRBV29-1	TRBJ2-3	few	-	CSVAVVGGDTQYF	TGCAGCGTTGCGGTAGTAGGTGGAGATACGCAGTATTTT
TRBV20-1	TRBJ2-1	many	TRBD2	CSARGTSGVVYNEQFF	TGCAGTGCTAGAGGGACTAGCGGGGTGGTATACAATGAGCAGTTCTTC
TRBV3-1	TRBJ2-1	many	TRBD2	CASSQDRVAGWAYNEQFF	TGTGCCAGCAGCCAAGATCGGGTAGCGGGATGGGCCTACAATGAGCAGTTCTTC
TRBV19	TRBJ1-5	-	-	CASSAGNEQPQHF	TGTGCCAGTAGTGCAGGGAATGAACAGCCCCAGCATTTT
TRBV20-1	TRBJ1-5	-	TRBD1	CSARARDRGGQPQHF	TGCAGTGCTAGAGCGAGAGACAGGGGAGGACAGCCCCAGCATTTT
TRBV20-1	TRBJ2-1	many	-	CSARVVGGAYNEQFF	TGCAGTGCTAGAGTGGTGGGTGGGGCCTACAATGAGCAGTTCTTC
TRBV28	TRBJ1-2	many	-	CASSFAGYGYTF	TGTGCCAGCAGTTTTGCGGGCTATGGCTACACCTTC
TRBV10-3	TRBJ1-1	few	-	CAISESEARVENTEAFF	TGTGCCATCAGTGAGTCGGAAGCTCGCGTGGAGAACACTGAAGCTTTCTTT
TRBV6-6	TRBJ1-5	many	-	CASSYSWRASNQPQHF	TGTGCCAGCAGTTATTCGTGGAGGGCTAGCAATCAGCCCCAGCATTTT
TRBV7-2	TRBJ2-3	many	TRBD1	CASSLDRPTNTQYF	TGTGCCAGCTCCCTGGACAGGCCCACGAATACGCAGTATTTT
TRBV6-1	TRBJ2-7	-	TRBD1	CASSSTGKYEQYF	TGTGCCAGCAGTTCGACAGGGAAGTACGAGCAGTACTTC
TRBV6-1	TRBJ1-2	-	TRBD1	CASSSYRGLLGYGYTF	TGTGCCAGCAGTTCTTACAGGGGCCTCCTAGGCTATGGCTACACCTTC
TRBV7-6	TRBJ1-2	few	-	CASSPVDSPRGYTF	TGTGCCAGCAGTCCTGTGGACAGCCCTCGTGGCTACACCTTC
TRBV27	TRBJ2-2	many	-	CASSLLAEGGGELFF	TGTGCCAGCAGTTTACTGGCGGAGGGGGGCGGGGAGCTGTTTTTT
TRBV7-9	TRBJ2-1	many	-	CASSTRLGDEQFF	TGTGCCAGCAGCACCCGTCTGGGGGATGAGCAGTTCTTC
TRBV5-1	TRBJ2-1	-	-	CASSLGHRDIKVNEQFF	TGCGCCAGCAGCTTGGGGCACCGGGACATTAAGGTAAATGAGCAGTTCTTC
TRBV12-3/TRBV12-4	TRBJ2-5	many	TRBD1	CASSLSTGGETQYF	TGTGCCAGCAGCCTTTCGACAGGGGGTGAGACCCAGTACTTC
TRBV28	TRBJ2-3	-	TRBD2	CASSLLSGGRDTQYF	TGTGCCAGCAGTTTATTGTCCGGGGGGAGGGATACGCAGTATTTT
TRBV4-1	TRBJ1-4	-	-	CASSQDQSGGNEKLFF	TGCGCCAGCAGCCAAGATCAGTCGGGGGGGAATGAAAAACTGTTTTTT
TRBV11-2	TRBJ1-4	many	-	CASSSEPGTHEKLFF	TGTGCCAGCAGCTCCGAGCCCGGGACTCATGAAAAACTGTTTTTT
TRBV19	TRBJ2-1	-	TRBD2	CASSISSGPSNEQFF	TGTGCCAGTAGTATAAGTAGCGGGCCTAGCAATGAGCAGTTCTTC
TRBV27	TRBJ2-1	-	-	CASSPKNGAYNEQFF	TGTGCCAGCAGTCCTAAAAATGGGGCCTACAATGAGCAGTTCTTC
TRBV6-5	TRBJ2-1	few	TRBD2	CASSYSSGGPPVGQFF	TGTGCCAGCAGTTACAGTAGCGGGGGCCCACCTGTCGGGCAGTTCTTC
TRBV10-3	TRBJ2-3	few	TRBD1	CAISEPDRTRDTQYF	TGTGCCATCAGTGAACCGGACAGGACCCGTGATACGCAGTATTTT